The rows below give T cell receptor beta chains drawn from one sample of a study of molecular identifiers for immune sequencing clone quantification. TCRdb itself ran the PCR reads through MiXCR, one entry per CDR3 protein. Counted here are some 320,000 distinct CDR3 sequences, under 25% occurring once; the ten biggest clones make up 0.65% to 0.95%. Sequencing was done on a sample of naive CD8+ T cells from blood, with Jurkat cell RNA spiked in. The receptors come from a human donor in good health. Some libraries in this study had Jurkat cell RNA spiked in. Each CDR3 is given with its conserved first and last residue. The order of the fields is CDR3 DNA, CDR3 protein, D gene, V gene, J gene, clone size. The D gene is left open where the match is weak. For some rows the clone size is stated as once, few or many, or as a class when expanded; others skip it.

TGTGCCAGCAGCTTGGGGGGGTGGCTAGCCCACTACGAGCAGTACTTC,CASSLGGWLAHYEQYF,-,TRBV5-6,TRBJ2-7,few
TGCGCCAGCAGCCCCAAAGGGACTAGCGGGAGCTCCTACGAGCAGTACTTC,CASSPKGTSGSSYEQYF,TRBD2,TRBV4-3,TRBJ2-7,-
TGTGCCAGCACCGCCCCAATCGAGGATGAGCAGTTCTTC,CASTAPIEDEQFF,-,TRBV12-3/TRBV12-4,TRBJ2-1,-
TGTGCCAGCAGGTACTCGTGGGGGGTGCGACTCCGCGCGAACACCGGGGAGCTGTTTTTT,CASRYSWGVRLRANTGELFF,-,TRBV6-2/TRBV6-3,TRBJ2-2,-
TGTGCCAGCAGCTTTCGGAGGGGCACTGCCAATGAGCAGTTCTTC,CASSFRRGTANEQFF,-,TRBV11-2,TRBJ2-1,many
TGTGCCAGCAGTCTCACGACAGGGCGGATGAACACTGAAGCTTTCTTT,CASSLTTGRMNTEAFF,TRBD1,TRBV28,TRBJ1-1,-
TGTGCCAGCAGGTCCCGGGACAGCCCCGGTCCCCAAGAGACCCAGTACTTC,CASRSRDSPGPQETQYF,TRBD1,TRBV9,TRBJ2-5,-
TGTGCCAGCAGTTTTGTGACAGGGCAAAATCAGCCCCAGCATTTT,CASSFVTGQNQPQHF,TRBD1,TRBV6-2/TRBV6-3,TRBJ1-5,-
TGTGCCAGCGAACAAAACTCTGGAAACACCATATATTTT,CASEQNSGNTIYF,-,TRBV7-9,TRBJ1-3,many
TGCAGTGCTAGAATATTTCAGACCAACTCCTACGAGCAGTACTTC,CSARIFQTNSYEQYF,-,TRBV20-1,TRBJ2-7,many
TGCAGCGTTGTGTTTGGGACTAGCGTTAATGGTGAGCAGTTCTTC,CSVVFGTSVNGEQFF,TRBD2,TRBV29-1,TRBJ2-1,many
TGTGCCAGCAGCTCCTCCGGACAGGGTGCAACTAATGAAAAACTGTTTTTT,CASSSSGQGATNEKLFF,TRBD1,TRBV7-9,TRBJ1-4,many
TGCGCCAACCGCCAAGATAGAAATCGACAGAACTATGGCTACACCTTC,CANRQDRNRQNYGYTF,-,TRBV4-3,TRBJ1-2,once
TGCGCCAGCAGCCAAGACCGGACGAGTTATCAGCCCCAGCATTTT,CASSQDRTSYQPQHF,-,TRBV4-3,TRBJ1-5,-
TGTGCCAGCAGTCAACCTAGCGGGGGGATGTACGAGCAGTACTTC,CASSQPSGGMYEQYF,TRBD2,TRBV6-5,TRBJ2-7,-
TGTGCCAGCAGCTACTCGTTCGGGGACGAGCAGTACTTC,CASSYSFGDEQYF,-,TRBV7-9,TRBJ2-7,many
TGCAGTGCTAGGGTAGTAGATACGCAGTATTTT,CSARVVDTQYF,-,TRBV20-1,TRBJ2-3,-
TGTGCCAGTAGTTCGTGGGAACAGGGGGATCAGCCCCAGCATTTT,CASSSWEQGDQPQHF,TRBD1,TRBV19,TRBJ1-5,-
TGCGCCAACAGCTCGTCCGGGACCGTTGTACCGAGCAATGAAAAACTGTTTTTT,CANSSSGTVVPSNEKLFF,-,TRBV4-3,TRBJ1-4,-
TGTGCCAGCAGCTTGGGCGGGGGCAACTACGCGCAGTACTTC,CASSLGGGNYAQYF,-,TRBV7-9,TRBJ2-7,-
TGTGCCAGCAGCTTAGGGTCCGAAACCGTCATGAGGGGCTACACCTTC,CASSLGSETVMRGYTF,-,TRBV7-9,TRBJ1-2,-
TGTGCCAGCAGCTCCATCCTCGCCCGGACTGGGCAAGAGACCCAGTACTTC,CASSSILARTGQETQYF,-,TRBV7-9,TRBJ2-5,many
TGTGCCAGCAGTTTCCCCCGGAGCGGGGGGGGAACCACAGATACGCAGTATTTT,CASSFPRSGGGTTDTQYF,TRBD2,TRBV11-2,TRBJ2-3,-
TGTGCCAGCAGCCGCACCTTAGCGGGGGAGGGAGATACGCAGTATTTT,CASSRTLAGEGDTQYF,TRBD2,TRBV7-9,TRBJ2-3,-
TGTGCCTGGGAGGGGGCTAGCGGGAGGGCCAATGAGCAGTTCTTC,CAWEGASGRANEQFF,TRBD2,TRBV30,TRBJ2-1,-
TGTGCCAGCAGCTTATTGGGCGACGAGCAGTACTTC,CASSLLGDEQYF,-,TRBV7-9,TRBJ2-7,many
TGCGCCAGCAGCCAATTGGACAGGGACCAGCCCCAGCATTTT,CASSQLDRDQPQHF,TRBD1,TRBV4-1,TRBJ1-5,-
TGCAGTGCTAGAGATAAAGGAAGGTCCTACGAGCAGTACTTC,CSARDKGRSYEQYF,-,TRBV20-1,TRBJ2-7,few
TGTGCCAGCAGCCAAGATAGGTTATCAGGGGGCGGGCAGCCCCAGCATTTT,CASSQDRLSGGGQPQHF,TRBD1,TRBV3-1,TRBJ1-5,few
TGTGCCAGCAGTTTACAGACAGGGGACGAGCAGTACTTC,CASSLQTGDEQYF,TRBD1,TRBV28,TRBJ2-7,-
TGCAGCGTTGCGGGACTAGTGTTCGGGACCCAGTACTTC,CSVAGLVFGTQYF,TRBD2,TRBV29-1,TRBJ2-5,many
TGTGCCAGTAGTATCAGGGTCGGACCCAATCAGCCCCAGCATTTT,CASSIRVGPNQPQHF,-,TRBV19,TRBJ1-5,-
TGTGCCAGCACCCGCGACAGGGGCGATCAGCCCCAGCATTTT,CASTRDRGDQPQHF,TRBD1,TRBV6-5,TRBJ1-5,-
TGCAGTGCTAGCGGTTCGCTAGCGGGAGGGGACAATGAGCAGTTCTTC,CSASGSLAGGDNEQFF,TRBD2,TRBV20-1,TRBJ2-1,-
TGCAGCGGTGGACCGGGACTAGCGGGGCAAGAGACCCAGTACTTC,CSGGPGLAGQETQYF,TRBD2,TRBV29-1,TRBJ2-5,many
TGTGCCTGGAGTCACGGCCAGGGAGTTCACGGGAAGCAGCCCCAGCATTTT,CAWSHGQGVHGKQPQHF,-,TRBV30,TRBJ1-5,once
TGTGCCAGTAGTTCCCGCCCGGGACAGGCCAGCTCCTACGAGCAGTACTTC,CASSSRPGQASSYEQYF,TRBD1,TRBV19,TRBJ2-7,-
TGTGCCAGCAGTTCGGTCCTCGAGCAGTACTTC,CASSSVLEQYF,-,TRBV6-6,TRBJ2-7,-
TGTGCCAGCAGCCCGGGACTAGCGGGAGGGCCTTACGAGCAGTACTTC,CASSPGLAGGPYEQYF,TRBD2,TRBV28,TRBJ2-7,few
TGTGCCAGCAGTCGACAGGGAGGGGAGCCCCAGCATTTT,CASSRQGGEPQHF,TRBD1,TRBV27,TRBJ1-5,few
TGCGCCAGCAGCTTGGGACAGGGGGCGTTGGATACGCAGTATTTT,CASSLGQGALDTQYF,TRBD1,TRBV5-1,TRBJ2-3,many
TGTGCCAGCAGTTTTAGCGGGGGGTTATACAATGAGCAGTTCTTC,CASSFSGGLYNEQFF,TRBD2,TRBV27,TRBJ2-1,-
TGTGCCACCAGTGATTTTGGCGGGAGCGCAGATACGCAGTATTTT,CATSDFGGSADTQYF,TRBD2,TRBV24-1,TRBJ2-3,-
TGCAGCGTTACCCCCGGGACAGGGGTTGTCGAGACCCAGTACTTC,CSVTPGTGVVETQYF,TRBD1,TRBV29-1,TRBJ2-5,many
TGCAGTGCTAGGGAGGGGGGCCAAAGCACAGATACGCAGTATTTT,CSAREGGQSTDTQYF,-,TRBV20-1,TRBJ2-3,few